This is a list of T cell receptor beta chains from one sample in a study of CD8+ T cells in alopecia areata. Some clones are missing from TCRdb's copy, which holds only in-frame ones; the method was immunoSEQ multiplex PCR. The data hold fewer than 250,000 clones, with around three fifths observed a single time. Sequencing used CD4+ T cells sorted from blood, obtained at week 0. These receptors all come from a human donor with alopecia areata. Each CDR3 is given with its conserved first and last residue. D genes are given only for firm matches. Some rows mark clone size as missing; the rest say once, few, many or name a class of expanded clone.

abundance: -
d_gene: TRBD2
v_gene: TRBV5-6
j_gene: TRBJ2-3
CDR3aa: CASSLRTSGSPDTQYF
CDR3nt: TGTGCCAGCAGCCTCCGGACTAGCGGGAGCCCAGATACGCAGTATTTT

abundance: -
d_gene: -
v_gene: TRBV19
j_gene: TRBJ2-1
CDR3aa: CASSLGGVAGPYNEQFF
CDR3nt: TGTGCCAGTAGCCTGGGCGGGGTGGCGGGTCCCTACAATGAGCAGTTCTTC

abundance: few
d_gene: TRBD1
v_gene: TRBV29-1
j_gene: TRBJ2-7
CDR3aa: CSVMAGTAAYEQYF
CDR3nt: TGCAGCGTCATGGCCGGGACAGCAGCTTACGAGCAGTACTTC

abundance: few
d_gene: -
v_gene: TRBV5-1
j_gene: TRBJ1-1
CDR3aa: CASSLWGNTEAFF
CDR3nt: TGCGCCAGCAGCCTGTGGGGGAACACTGAAGCTTTCTTT

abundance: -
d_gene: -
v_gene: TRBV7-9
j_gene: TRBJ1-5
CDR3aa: CASSQGAGPNQPQHF
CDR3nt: TGTGCCAGCAGCCAAGGGGCGGGTCCCAATCAGCCCCAGCATTTT

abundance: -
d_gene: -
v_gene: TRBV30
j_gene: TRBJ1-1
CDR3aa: CAWRSLGGTEAFF
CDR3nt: TGTGCCTGGAGATCTCTCGGGGGCACTGAAGCTTTCTTT

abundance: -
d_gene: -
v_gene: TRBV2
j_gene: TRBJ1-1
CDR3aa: CASSQPNTEAFF
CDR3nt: TGTGCCAGCAGTCAGCCCAACACTGAAGCTTTCTTT

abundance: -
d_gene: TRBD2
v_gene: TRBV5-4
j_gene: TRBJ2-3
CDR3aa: CASSRRRTSGGTTDTQYF
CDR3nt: TGTGCCAGCAGCCGAAGACGGACTAGCGGGGGGACCACAGATACGCAGTATTTT

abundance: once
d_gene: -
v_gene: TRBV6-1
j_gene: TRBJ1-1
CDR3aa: CASFPATALNTEAFF
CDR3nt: TGTGCCAGCTTTCCCGCGACAGCCCTGAACACTGAAGCTTTCTTT

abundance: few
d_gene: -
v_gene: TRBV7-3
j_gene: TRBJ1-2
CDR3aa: CASSPGANSGYTF
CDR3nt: TGTGCCAGCAGCCCCGGGGCTAATTCGGGCTACACCTTC

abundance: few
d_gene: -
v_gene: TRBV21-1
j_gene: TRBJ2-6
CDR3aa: CASSKARDRISGANVLTF
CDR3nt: TGTGCCAGCAGCAAAGCGCGGGACAGAATCTCTGGGGCCAACGTCCTGACTTTC

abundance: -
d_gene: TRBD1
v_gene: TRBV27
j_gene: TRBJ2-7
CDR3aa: CASSVTSGTAYEQYF
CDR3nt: TGTGCCAGCAGTGTGACTTCCGGGACAGCCTACGAGCAGTACTTC

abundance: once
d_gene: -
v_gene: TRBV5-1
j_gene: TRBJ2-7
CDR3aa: CASSLVDRYEQYF
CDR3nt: TGCGCCAGCAGCTTGGTTGACAGATACGAGCAGTACTTC

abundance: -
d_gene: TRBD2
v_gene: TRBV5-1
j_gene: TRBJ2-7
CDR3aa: CASSFSGEYEQYF
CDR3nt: TGCGCCAGCAGCTTTAGCGGGGAGTACGAGCAGTACTTC

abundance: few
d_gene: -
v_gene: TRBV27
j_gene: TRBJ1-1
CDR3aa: CASSFGLRSRTEAFF
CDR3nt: TGTGCCAGCAGTTTCGGACTCAGAAGTCGGACTGAAGCTTTCTTT

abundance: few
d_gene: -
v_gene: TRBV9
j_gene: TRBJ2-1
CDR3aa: CASSPRSSYNEQFF
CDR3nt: TGTGCCAGCAGCCCTCGAAGCTCCTACAATGAGCAGTTCTTC

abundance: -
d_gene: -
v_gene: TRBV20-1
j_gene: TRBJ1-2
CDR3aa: CSASRAGGYTF
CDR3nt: TGCAGTGCTAGTCGAGCGGGCGGCTACACCTTC

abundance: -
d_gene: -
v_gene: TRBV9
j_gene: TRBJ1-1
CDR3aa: CASSPPFRGGGTEAFF
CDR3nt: TGTGCCAGCAGCCCACCCTTTAGGGGAGGTGGCACTGAAGCTTTCTTT

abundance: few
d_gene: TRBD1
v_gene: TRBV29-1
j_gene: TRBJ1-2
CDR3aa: CSVDRQGEGYTF
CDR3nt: TGCAGCGTTGATCGACAGGGTGAAGGCTACACCTTC

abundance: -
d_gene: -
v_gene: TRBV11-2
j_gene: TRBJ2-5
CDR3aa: CASSSGPGTETQYF
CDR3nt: TGTGCCAGCAGCTCGGGACCAGGGACGGAGACCCAGTACTTC

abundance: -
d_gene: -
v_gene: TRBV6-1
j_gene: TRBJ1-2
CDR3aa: CASSSPRQDYGYTF
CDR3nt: TGTGCCAGCAGTTCCCCCCGGCAGGACTATGGCTACACCTTC

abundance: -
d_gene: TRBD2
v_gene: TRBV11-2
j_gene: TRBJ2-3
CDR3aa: CASSSRTTSGGAKDTQYF
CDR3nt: TGTGCCAGCAGCTCTAGAACCACTAGCGGGGGGGCGAAAGATACGCAGTATTTT

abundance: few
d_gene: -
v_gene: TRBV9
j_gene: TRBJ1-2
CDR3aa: CASSVASGNYGYTF
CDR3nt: TGTGCCAGCAGCGTAGCTTCAGGGAACTATGGCTACACCTTC

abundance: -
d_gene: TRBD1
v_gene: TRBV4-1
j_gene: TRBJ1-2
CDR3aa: CASSQAGQAHYGYTF
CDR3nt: TGCGCCAGCAGCCAAGCGGGACAGGCTCACTATGGCTACACCTTC

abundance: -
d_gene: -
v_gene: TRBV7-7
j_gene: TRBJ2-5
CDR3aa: CASSRTGLQETQYF
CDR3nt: TGTGCTAGCAGCAGAACAGGCCTCCAAGAGACCCAGTACTTC

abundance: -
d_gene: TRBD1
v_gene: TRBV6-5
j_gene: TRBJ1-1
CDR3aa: CASSYRGLAFF
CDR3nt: TGTGCCAGCAGTTATAGGGGGCTGGCTTTCTTT

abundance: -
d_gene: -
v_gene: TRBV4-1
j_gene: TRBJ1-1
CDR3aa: CASSQVGTEAFF
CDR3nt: TGCGCCAGCAGCCAAGTCGGGACTGAAGCTTTCTTT

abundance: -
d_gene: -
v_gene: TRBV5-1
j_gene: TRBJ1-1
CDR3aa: CASSLSTGDPRWGTEAFF
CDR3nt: TGCGCCAGCAGCTTAAGCACCGGGGACCCCCGGTGGGGAACTGAAGCTTTCTTT

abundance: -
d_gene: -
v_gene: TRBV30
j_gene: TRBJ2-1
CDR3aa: CAWRGISNEQFF
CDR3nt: TGTGCCTGGAGGGGTATTAGCAATGAGCAGTTCTTC

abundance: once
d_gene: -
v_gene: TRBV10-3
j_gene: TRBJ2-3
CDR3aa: CAISDSAVFTDTQYF
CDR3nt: TGTGCCATCAGTGATTCGGCTGTTTTCACAGATACGCAGTATTTT

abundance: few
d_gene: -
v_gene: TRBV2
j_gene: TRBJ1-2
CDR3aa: CASSPQWGINYGYTF
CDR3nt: TGTGCCAGCAGTCCTCAGTGGGGAATTAACTATGGCTACACCTTC

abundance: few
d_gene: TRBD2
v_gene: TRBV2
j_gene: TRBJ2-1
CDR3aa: CASSARSGSYNEQFF
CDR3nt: TGTGCCAGCAGTGCCAGGAGCGGGAGCTACAATGAGCAGTTCTTC

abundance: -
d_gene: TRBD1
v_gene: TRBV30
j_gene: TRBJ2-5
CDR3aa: CACASSGTGGGETQYF
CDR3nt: TGTGCCTGTGCCTCAAGCGGGACAGGGGGCGGAGAGACCCAGTACTTC

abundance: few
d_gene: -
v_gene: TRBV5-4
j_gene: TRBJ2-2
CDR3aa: CASRWGGPYDTGELFF
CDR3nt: TGTGCCAGCAGATGGGGGGGGCCATATGACACCGGGGAGCTGTTTTTT

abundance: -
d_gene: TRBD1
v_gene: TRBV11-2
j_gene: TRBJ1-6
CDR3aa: CASGRTGASSYNSPLHF
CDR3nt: TGTGCCAGCGGGCGGACAGGGGCCAGCTCCTATAATTCACCCCTCCACTTT

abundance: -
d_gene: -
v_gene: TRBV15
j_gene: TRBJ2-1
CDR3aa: CATSILGAPNEQFF
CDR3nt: TGTGCCACCAGCATTCTAGGGGCCCCCAATGAGCAGTTCTTC

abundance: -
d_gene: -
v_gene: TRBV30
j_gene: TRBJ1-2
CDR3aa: CAWSIGTGTEHYGYTF
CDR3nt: TGTGCCTGGAGTATCGGTACGGGGACGGAACACTATGGCTACACCTTC

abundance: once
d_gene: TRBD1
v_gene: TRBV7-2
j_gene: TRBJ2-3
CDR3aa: CASSPRTGGDTQYF
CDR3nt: TGTGCCAGCAGCCCACGGACAGGGGGAGATACGCAGTATTTT

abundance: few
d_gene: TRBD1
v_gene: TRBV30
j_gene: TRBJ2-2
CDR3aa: CAWRQGPNTGELFF
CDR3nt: TGTGCCTGGAGACAGGGGCCGAACACCGGGGAGCTGTTTTTT

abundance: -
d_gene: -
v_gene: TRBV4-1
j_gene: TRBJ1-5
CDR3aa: CASSQSSQGYSNQPQHF
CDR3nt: TGCGCCAGCAGCCAAAGTTCCCAGGGTTATAGCAATCAGCCCCAGCATTTT

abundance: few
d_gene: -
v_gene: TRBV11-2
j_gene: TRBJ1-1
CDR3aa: CASSEYRVATEAFF
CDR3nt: TGTGCCAGCAGCGAATACAGGGTGGCCACTGAAGCTTTCTTT

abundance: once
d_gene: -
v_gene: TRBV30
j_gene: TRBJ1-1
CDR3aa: CAWSLKRQANTEAFF
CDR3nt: TGTGCCTGGAGCCTCAAGCGACAGGCGAACACTGAAGCTTTCTTT

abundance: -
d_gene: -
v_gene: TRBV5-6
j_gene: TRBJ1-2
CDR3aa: CASSRRDNYGYTF
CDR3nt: TGTGCCAGCAGCCGAAGAGATAACTATGGCTACACCTTC

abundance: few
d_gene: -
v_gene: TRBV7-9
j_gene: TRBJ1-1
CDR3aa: CASSLGGDTEAFF
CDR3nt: TGTGCCAGCAGCTTAGGAGGGGACACTGAAGCTTTCTTT

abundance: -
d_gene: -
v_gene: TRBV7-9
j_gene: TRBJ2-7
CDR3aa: CASSTLSGIEQYF
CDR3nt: TGTGCCAGCAGCACACTCTCCGGGATCGAGCAGTACTTC

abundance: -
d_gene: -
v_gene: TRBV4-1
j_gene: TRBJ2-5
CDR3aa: CASSQIQAGRLETQYF
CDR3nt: TGCGCCAGCAGCCAAATACAAGCAGGACGTTTAGAGACCCAGTACTTC

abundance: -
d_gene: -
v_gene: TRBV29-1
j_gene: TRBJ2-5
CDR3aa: CSGKITGPQGRTQYF
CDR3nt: TGCAGCGGCAAAATTACCGGGCCCCAGGGCCGGACCCAGTACTTC

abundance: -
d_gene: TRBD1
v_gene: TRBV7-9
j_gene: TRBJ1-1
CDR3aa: CASSSGQLNTEAFF
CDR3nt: TGTGCCAGCAGCTCGGGACAGTTGAACACTGAAGCTTTCTTT

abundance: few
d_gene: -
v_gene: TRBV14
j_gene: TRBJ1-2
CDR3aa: CASSQHQTNYGYTF
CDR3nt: TGTGCCAGCAGCCAACACCAGACTAACTATGGCTACACCTTC

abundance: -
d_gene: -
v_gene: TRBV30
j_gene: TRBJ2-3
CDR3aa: CAWSGRGVTTDTQYF
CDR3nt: TGTGCCTGGAGTGGTAGGGGTGTCACCACAGATACGCAGTATTTT

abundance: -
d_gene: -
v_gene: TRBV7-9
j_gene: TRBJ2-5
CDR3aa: CASSLVGRETQYF
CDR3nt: TGTGCCAGCAGCTTAGTTGGGCGAGAGACCCAGTACTTC

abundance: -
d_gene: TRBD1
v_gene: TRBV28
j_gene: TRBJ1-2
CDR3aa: CASSTPGQGNYGYTF
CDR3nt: TGTGCCAGCAGTACTCCGGGACAGGGGAACTATGGCTACACCTTC

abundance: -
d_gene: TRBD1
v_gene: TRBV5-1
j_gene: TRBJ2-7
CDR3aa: CASTPRQGSYEQYF
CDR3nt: TGCGCCAGCACCCCGCGACAGGGGTCCTACGAGCAGTACTTC

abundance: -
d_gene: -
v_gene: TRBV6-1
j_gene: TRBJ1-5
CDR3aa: CASSEVTAGQPQHF
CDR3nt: TGTGCCAGCAGTGAGGTGACAGCCGGTCAGCCCCAGCATTTT